This entry is about one TCR beta chain. Germline values: CDR1 SGHTA, CDR2 FQGNSA. V shed 5 bases, J shed 4 bases, and the junction held 8 bases outside the gene matches. The CDR3 spans 16 residues. The sample originates from a study of OX40 agonist ivuxolimab in advanced cancers. Overall study context: Those treated in dose escalation had hepatocellular carcinoma, melanoma, renal cell cancer or head and neck cancer.

The method was immunoSEQ multiplex PCR; TCRdb's version includes in-frame clones alone and lacks a portion of them. The sample contains roughly 19,000 clones, around nine tenths of which appear only once. The clonotype originates from an adult with an advanced solid tumor such as melanoma, head and neck, liver or kidney cancer. The chain employs TRBV7-2 and TRBJ2-5, with TRBD2 identical over 12 bases. The specimen comprised CD4+ or CD8+ T cells sorted from blood, sampled in a trial of the OX40 agonist ivuxolimab. The CDR3 DNA reads TGTGCCAGCAGCCCGTGGACTAGCGGGATTCCAGAGACCCAGTACTTC. This codes for CASSPWTSGIPETQYF.